The 32 T cell receptor beta chains below were found in one sample sequenced in a study of cytomegalovirus exposure and HLA in healthy donors. The PCR employed 60 Vbeta primers together with 13 Jbeta primers. Profiled with immunoSEQ multiplex PCR; TCRdb holds only in-frame clones, not every one. The sample has over 150,000 clones, 70% to 85% seen once; the top ten hold under 2.5%. Material: PBMCs. The receptors here all came from a man aged 35-49 years in good health and CMV-seronegative.

The chain links TRBV21-1 to TRBJ2-7; the table's D call, TRBD2, has no DNA check behind it. TRBV21-1 is a pseudogene. This CDR3 comprises 15 residues. For the CDR3, the DNA is TGTGCCAGCAGCAAATCCAGCCCTCCGGGAGCCGAGCAGTACTTC. This encodes CASSKSSPPGAEQYF.

This chain links TRBV20-1 with TRBJ2-7, with 8 nucleotides matching TRBD2. The V gene end was trimmed by 5 bases and the J gene end by 5 bases; junction bases not matched to a gene: 2. The CDR3 contains 11 residues. Germline V gene data show CDR1 as DFQATT and CDR2 as SNEGSKA (reference sequence). The CDR3 DNA reads TGCAGTGCTGTTAGCGGGGACGAGCAGTACTTC. This translates into CSAVSGDEQYF.

This rearrangement joins TRBV6-4 to TRBJ2-1, with 9 bases identical to TRBD1. Trimming took 3 bases from V and 0 from J; bases not matched to a gene: 3. The CDR3 runs to 16 residues. Germline CDR1 MRHNA, CDR2 SNTAGT. The CDR3 DNA follows: TGTGCCAGCAGTGAGGGGACAGGGAGCTCCTACAATGAGCAGTTCTTC. This translates into CASSEGTGSSYNEQFF.

This rearrangement joins TRBV28 to TRBJ1-5, with 7 bases fitting TRBD1. The length of the CDR3 is 14 residues. The germline V gene encodes CDR1 MDHEN and CDR2 SYDVKM. Losses at the gene ends were 7 bases for V and 7 bases for J; bases not matched to a gene: 10. For the CDR3, the DNA is TGTGCCAGCACGTCAGACAGGGCCCGCCAGCCCCAGCATTTT. Its protein is CASTSDRARQPQHF.

The rearrangement joins TRBV4-3 to TRBJ2-3, with D perhaps matching TRBD2 (5 bases). Germline values: CDR1 LGHNA, CDR2 YSLEER. V was trimmed by 0 bases and J by 0 bases, leaving 16 bases between them. The CDR3 is 18 amino acids. CDR3 sequence (DNA): TGCGCCAGCAGCCAAGATCTCTGGGTCCGGGGTAGCACAGATACGCAGTATTTT. Its protein product is CASSQDLWVRGSTDTQYF.

The rearrangement uses TRBV28 and TRBJ2-5; D is unclear. Per germline, CDR1 MDHEN and CDR2 SYDVKM. The CDR3 has 12 amino acids. V dropped 6 bases and J dropped 7 bases, with 12 bases sitting between them. The DNA of the CDR3 is TGTGCCAGCAGCGCCCCTCTCGGGACCCAGTACTTC. Its translation is CASSAPLGTQYF.

The chain carries TRBV6-1 and TRBJ2-1, with 9 bases matching TRBD1. The CDR3 is 13 residues long. Germline assignment: CDR1 MNHNS and CDR2 SASEGT. Trimming cost V 6 bases and J 9 bases; bases outside gene matches: 6. The CDR3 region has the DNA TGTGCCAGCAGCGTAACAGGGGGCGGTGAGCAGTTCTTC. This sequence encodes CASSVTGGGEQFF.

This chain uses TRBV18 with TRBJ2-1; 7 bases match TRBD1. Germline trimming cut 8 bases from V and 7 bases from J; bases unmatched to any gene: 8. The CDR3 consists of 13 residues. Germline V gene lookup returns CDR1 KGHSH and CDR2 LQKENI. CDR3: CASTTGSQNEQFF. In nucleotides, the CDR3 is TGTGCCAGCACGACAGGGAGCCAAAATGAGCAGTTCTTC.

The rearrangement uses TRBV11-2 and TRBJ2-4; D unclear. Germline CDR1 SGHAT, CDR2 FQNNGV. CDR3 length: 15 amino acids. V lost 3 bases to trimming and J lost 1 base, with 10 bases between them. The CDR3 is CASSFVSHAKNIQYF. CDR3 sequence (DNA): TGTGCCAGCAGCTTCGTTAGCCATGCCAAAAACATTCAGTACTTC.

This clone appeared a single time. The chain recombines TRBV7-2 with TRBJ2-1; 7 nucleotides line up with TRBD2. V lost 5 bases and J lost 6; bases outside the gene matches: 13. The germline gives CDR1 SGHTA, CDR2 FQGNSA. The CDR3 runs 16 residues. The CDR3 sequence: CASSPAYSGPLNEQFF. CDR3 bases: TGTGCCAGCAGCCCTGCTTATAGCGGGCCACTCAATGAGCAGTTCTTC. The full variable domain, completed using reference TRBV7-2 and TRBJ2-1, is GAGVSQSPSNKVTEKGKDVELRCDPISGHTALYWYRQSLGQGLEFLIYFQGNSAPDKSGLPSDRFSAERTGGSVSTLTIQRTQQEDSAVYLCASSPAYSGPLNEQFFGPGTRLTVL.

Points on this clone: This CDR3 is missing its conserved last phenylalanine or tryptophan, likely due to a read error. In DNA form, the CDR3 reads TGTGCCAGCAGTTTATGTACCGAAAGGGAGGCCAAAAACATTCAGTACCTC. It is translated as CASSLCTEREAKNIQYL. The chain carries TRBV27 and TRBJ2-4; possibly TRBD2 for D (5 bases). Deletions cut 1 base from V and 1 base from J, with 14 bases between. Germline CDR1 MNHEY, CDR2 SMNVEV (reference sequence). The CDR3 is 17 residues long.

J is TRBJ2-4 and V is TRBV5-1; D may be TRBD1 (6 bases). Germline V CDR1 and CDR2: SGHRS, YFSETQ. CDR3 length: 13 residues. V was trimmed by 4 bases and J by 12 bases, leaving 17 bases between them. For the CDR3, the DNA is TGCGCCAGCAGCCCGCTGGGCCGAGGGGGTCAGTACTTC. It translates to CASSPLGRGGQYF.

CDR3 sequence: CATSRAPGQGVDQPQHF. CDR3 DNA: TGTGCCACCAGCAGAGCCCCGGGACAGGGAGTGGATCAGCCCCAGCATTTT. The chain uses TRBV15 and TRBJ1-5; 9 bases are shared with TRBD1. Per the germline V gene, CDR1 is LNHNV and CDR2 is YYDKDF (reference sequence). With 1 base clipped from V and 5 bases from J, the junction kept 9 bases outside the gene matches. The CDR3 is made up of 17 amino acids.

This clone was seen once. V is TRBV29-1 and J is TRBJ2-3; D is unclear. This CDR3 is 15 amino acids long. The V gene's germline CDR1 is SQVTM and CDR2 ANQGSEA. With 0 bases removed from V and 1 base from J, the gap between germline ends came to 11 bases. CDR3 protein: CSVEEMTGGTDTQYF. The CDR3 nucleotides read TGCAGCGTTGAAGAAATGACGGGTGGCACAGATACGCAGTATTTT.

The chain employs TRBV5-4 and TRBJ2-3; TRBD2 aligns across 7 bases. The CDR3 spans 15 residues. Looked up from germline, CDR1 is SGHNT and CDR2 is YYREEE (reference sequence). With 4 bases clipped from V and 0 bases from J, the junction kept 5 bases outside the gene matches. The CDR3 region is CASSLTSLSTDTQYF. In DNA, the CDR3 is TGTGCCAGCAGCCTGACTAGCCTTAGCACAGATACGCAGTATTTT.

This rearrangement joins TRBV11-1 to TRBJ2-1; 10 bases match TRBD2. The V gene's germline CDR1 is SGHAT and CDR2 FQDESV (reference sequence). CDR3 size: 17 residues. V lost 2 bases, J lost 10 bases, and 14 bases stayed unmatched. CDR3 bases: TGTGCCAGCAGCTTATTTGGCGGAGCGGGGGGGCGGGAAGAGCAGTTCTTC. Encoded protein: CASSLFGGAGGREEQFF.

This chain joins TRBV6-6 and TRBJ1-2; TRBD1 aligns across 9 bases. The V gene's germline CDR1 is MNHNY and CDR2 SVGAGI (reference sequence). The CDR3 covers 13 residues. V dropped 6 bases and J dropped 8; count of bases not matched to a gene: 7. Here the CDR3 reads CASSPGQGPGYTF. CDR3 sequence (DNA): TGTGCCAGCAGCCCAGGACAGGGGCCCGGCTACACCTTC.

The rearrangement uses TRBV15 and TRBJ2-2, with 9 positions matching TRBD2. Germline V lookup: CDR1 LNHNV, CDR2 YYDKDF (reference sequence). This CDR3 has 19 residues. V lost 0 bases and J lost 0; bases outside the gene matches: 8. CDR3 sequence reads: CATSRDRVAGATNTGELFF. CDR3 DNA sequence: TGTGCCACCAGCAGAGATAGGGTAGCGGGAGCTACGAACACCGGGGAGCTGTTTTTT.

The chain combines TRBV7-8 with TRBJ1-2; no clear D. The CDR3 covers 14 residues. The germline V gene has CDR1 SGHVS and CDR2 FQNEAQ. V was clipped by 2 bases and J by 4 bases, with 11 bases between them. The CDR3 nucleotides are TGTGCCAGCAGCTTAACCCGATTGGCCTATGGCTACACCTTC. It encodes CASSLTRLAYGYTF.

The chain carries TRBV7-2 and TRBJ1-1; 8 bases line up with TRBD1. This CDR3 contains 15 residues. Germline lookup yields CDR1 SGHTA and CDR2 FQGNSA. V was pared by 5 bases and J by 1 base, with 6 bases of the junction left unmatched. The CDR3 nucleotides are TGTGCCAGCAGCGTGACAGGGGCAAAGAACACTGAAGCTTTCTTT. Its protein product is CASSVTGAKNTEAFF.

This chain uses TRBV27 with TRBJ2-7; D is perhaps TRBD1 (6 bases). The CDR3 has 15 residues. Between the trimmed V and J ends, which lost 6 bases and 11 bases, there was a span of 26 bases. Germline V CDR1 and CDR2: MNHEY, SMNVEV (reference sequence). The DNA for the CDR3 is TGTGCCAGCAGGGCCCCCGGGGCAGGGGCCCGTAAGGAGTACTTC. Amino acids: CASRAPGAGARKEYF.

This rearrangement joins TRBV11-2 to TRBJ2-7; D remains unclear. CDR3 length: 13 residues. V was pared by 5 bases and J by 5 bases, with 13 bases between. Germline CDR1 is SGHAT and CDR2 is FQNNGV. CDR3 DNA: TGTGCCAGCAGCCCGAGCCGGAGAAACGAGCAGTACTTC. It yields the protein CASSPSRRNEQYF.

The gene calls are TRBV9 and TRBJ1-4; no reliable D call. The CDR3 runs to 13 residues. V was pared by 3 bases and J by 7 bases, with 10 bases between. From germline, CDR1 is SGDLS and CDR2 YYNGEE. CDR3 bases: TGTGCCAGCAGCGCGCGAGGTGGTGAAAAACTGTTTTTT. Amino acids: CASSARGGEKLFF.

This clone was detected a few times. The CDR3 coding sequence is TGTGCCAGCAGCTCGAGCGGGAGGGCCAGCACAGATACGCAGTATTTT. Its protein product is CASSSSGRASTDTQYF. The chain employs TRBV5-4 and TRBJ2-3; 10 nucleotides match TRBD2. Germline CDR1 reads SGHNT; CDR2 reads YYREEE (reference sequence). V was pared by 3 bases and J by 0 bases, with 4 bases of the junction left unmatched. The CDR3 is 16 amino acids.

The chain combines TRBV6-1 with TRBJ2-1, with 11 bases matching TRBD2. The germline gives CDR1 MNHNS, CDR2 SASEGT. After removal of 0 bases from V and 6 bases from J, the junction contained 4 bases not matched to a gene. The length of the CDR3 is 16 residues. CDR3 DNA: TGTGCCAGCAGTGAAGCGAGACTAGCGGGGTCCAATGAGCAGTTCTTC. Its translation: CASSEARLAGSNEQFF.

This clone has a single count. The chain joins TRBV29-1 to TRBJ2-7; TRBD1 agrees at 7 bases. The CDR3 sequence is 11 residues long. V lost 6 bases to trimming and J lost 3 bases; unmatched junction nucleotides: 2. Germline V gene lookup returns CDR1 SQVTM and CDR2 ANQGSEA. CDR3: CSVQGLYEQYF. The CDR3 DNA is TGCAGCGTACAGGGGCTCTACGAGCAGTACTTC.

With regard to this clone: Relative to the germline gene, one junction end is altered; a read error may explain this. The J gene is TRBJ1-4, the V gene TRBV7-9; 7 positions agree with TRBD1. CDR3 length: 14 amino acids. Looked up from germline, CDR1 is SEHNR and CDR2 is FQNEAQ (reference sequence). The CDR3 loop is CASSVAGGNEKLFF. In DNA form, the CDR3 reads TGTGCCAGCAGCGTAGCAGGGGGTAATGAAAAACTGTTTTTT. Drawing the rest from reference TRBV7-9 and TRBJ1-4, the complete variable domain is DTGVSQNPRHKITKRGQNVTFRCDPISEHNRLYWYRQTLGQGPEFLTYFQNEAQLEKSRLLSDRFSAERPKGSFSTLEIQRTEQGDSAMYLCASSVAGGNEKLFFGSGTQLSVL.

The chain is built from TRBV13 and TRBJ2-2; D is possibly TRBD2 (6 bases). V shed 0 bases and J shed 6 bases, with 14 bases lying between them. Germline-derived CDR1 and CDR2 are PRHDT and FYEKMQ (reference sequence). This CDR3 has 16 amino acids. The CDR3 DNA is TGTGCCAGCAGCTTAGGGGCGGCAGGAGGGGCCGGGGAGCTGTTTTTT. It is translated as CASSLGAAGGAGELFF.

This chain links TRBV4-1 with TRBJ2-1, with 11 positions matching TRBD2. CDR3 length: 17 residues. CDR1 and CDR2 (germline): MGHRA, YSYEKL. Trimming took 3 bases from V and 6 from J; bases not matched to a gene: 10. CDR3 loop: CASSHEPTSGSGNEQFF. The CDR3 nucleotides are TGCGCCAGCAGCCACGAACCAACTAGCGGGAGTGGCAATGAGCAGTTCTTC.

This clone appeared a few times. The chain carries TRBV5-3 and TRBJ1-1; D is undetermined. TRBV5-3 carries the ORF label, with uncertain function. This CDR3 region has 15 residues. V was cut by 3 bases and J by 0 bases, with 12 bases left in between. The CDR3 DNA reads TGTGCCAGAAGCTGTGATCGGTGTTTGAACACTGAAGCTTTCTTT. Residues: CARSCDRCLNTEAFF.

The gene calls are TRBV5-8 and TRBJ2-5, with D maybe TRBD1 (6 bases). Trimming cost V 5 bases and J 2 bases, with 16 bases left between them. Germline loops: CDR1 SGHTS, CDR2 YDEGEE. The CDR3 has 15 residues. CDR3 loop: CASRSGTQTQETQYF. CDR3 DNA sequence: TGTGCCAGCAGGTCCGGGACACAGACTCAAGAGACCCAGTACTTC.

The genes are TRBV7-9 and TRBJ2-7; 8 nucleotides align to TRBD2. Germline V gene lookup returns CDR1 SEHNR and CDR2 FQNEAQ (reference sequence). Unmatched junction bases numbered 15, after V lost 4 bases and J lost 7 bases. The CDR3 totals 16 residues. The chain's CDR3 is CASSYPGGTAAAEQYF. CDR3 DNA: TGTGCCAGCAGCTACCCGGGGGGGACCGCGGCAGCGGAGCAGTACTTC.